The clone carrying this T cell receptor (beta chain) was picked up a small number of times. Every bit of the isolated RNA underwent reverse transcription, so sequencing read expressed TCRB transcripts. There were 3.5 million or so reads on average in the naive, central memory and regulatory T cell samples. TCRdb's table, derived via immunoSEQ multiplex PCR, lists solely in-frame clones and lacks some. The sample lists around 430,000 clones; about 30% were seen once. The data are from a study of beta chain features in type 1 diabetes. Background on the study: Patients were similar to healthy donors in age and gender (as well as in cell yields).

The sample consisted of naive CD4+ T cells from blood. The TCR was taken from a man between 18 and 29 years old in good health.

CDR3 region: CASRNQGGYNEQFF. The CDR3 DNA reads as TGTGCCAGCAGAAACCAGGGAGGTTACAATGAGCAGTTCTTC. The chain couples TRBV28 to TRBJ2-1; maybe TRBD2 (6 bases). The CDR3 loop spans 14 amino acids. Germline loops: CDR1 MDHEN, CDR2 SYDVKM. V dropped 6 bases and J dropped 4 bases, with 13 bases sitting between them.